The 17 T cell receptor beta chains reported below all come from one sample, sequenced in a study of T cell repertoires in cytomegalovirus infection (dated by TCRdb to the late 2010s). The treatment or condition label corresponds to: in vitro stimulation with specific CMV peptide epitopes to enrich CMV-specific T cells. The sequencer was an Illumina HiSeq 1500. Using fastp at Q25 and MiXCR, TCRdb reprocessed the public reads and kept productive beta chains. Identical CDR3 protein sequences are pooled into one entry, listed with their most common genes and DNA. Here the sample has some 480,000 distinct CDR3 sequences; roughly 34% occur a single time. The ten largest clones take up about a sixth of the sample. These receptors have no identified antigens. Sequencing was performed on cultured PBMCs, taken from culture after CMV antigen stimulation. Receptors originate from a human donor in good health (CMV status not recorded). Some clones in this sample may be carry-over from other donors' samples.

The rearrangement uses TRBV20-1 and TRBJ1-2; no firm D call. The germline CDR1 and CDR2 sequences are DFQATT and SNEGSKA (reference sequence). V lost 2 bases and J lost 9, with 22 bases in between. CDR3 length: 15 residues. CDR3 bases: TGCAGTGCTAGACTCGCCACCGGGCCTCAAGGTCGCTACACCTTC. Residues: CSARLATGPQGRYTF.

This clonotype was counted at least ten times. V is TRBV7-2 and J is TRBJ1-2; no firm D call. The V gene lost 0 bases and the J gene lost 2 bases, with 7 bases spanning the gap. In germline, CDR1 is SGHTA, CDR2 FQGNSA. CDR3 length: 14 residues. The chain's CDR3 is CASSLALQNYGYTF. In nucleotides, the CDR3 is TGTGCCAGCAGCTTAGCGTTACAGAACTATGGCTACACCTTC. Looking up the rest from reference TRBV7-2 and TRBJ1-2 gives the full variable domain: GAGVSQSPSNKVTEKGKDVELRCDPISGHTALYWYRQSLGQGLEFLIYFQGNSAPDKSGLPSDRFSAERTGGSVSTLTIQRTQQEDSAVYLCASSLALQNYGYTFGSGTRLTVV.

This chain uses TRBV6-6 with TRBJ2-7, with 12 bases identical to TRBD2. The CDR3 spans 19 residues. Germline lookup yields CDR1 MNHNY and CDR2 SVGAGI (reference sequence). With V trimmed by 1 base and J by 0 bases, 10 bases remained unmatched. CDR3 region: CASSYLAGLAGTSSYEQYF. CDR3 DNA: TGTGCCAGCAGTTACTTGGCCGGACTAGCGGGGACGAGCTCCTACGAGCAGTACTTC.

A few counts support this clonotype. J is TRBJ2-2 and V is TRBV10-3; TRBD1 might be the D (6 bases). The ends were cut back, 2 bases at V and 6 bases at J, with 10 bases in the middle. The germline V gene has CDR1 ENHRY and CDR2 SYGVKD. This CDR3 has 14 amino acids. The CDR3 is CAISEEWTAGELFF. The CDR3 bases are TGTGCCATCAGTGAGGAATGGACAGCCGGGGAGCTGTTTTTT.

V gene TRBV19 combines with J gene TRBJ1-1, with D hard to call. Looked up from germline, CDR1 is LNHDA and CDR2 is SQIVND (reference sequence). The CDR3 loop spans 14 amino acids. V dropped 6 bases and J dropped 1 base, with 12 bases sitting between them. This CDR3 reads CASRPGTRNTEAFF. The CDR3 DNA reads as TGTGCCAGTAGACCGGGAACGCGGAACACTGAAGCTTTCTTT.

The chain employs TRBV4-2 and TRBJ1-2; weak D call: TRBD1 (6 bases). CDR3 size: 13 residues. The germline V gene has CDR1 LGHNA and CDR2 YNFKEQ. With 3 bases removed from V and 8 bases from J, the gap between germline ends came to 13 bases. The CDR3 loop reads CASSQADRIGYTF. DNA for the CDR3: TGTGCCAGCAGCCAGGCAGACAGGATCGGCTACACCTTC.

This clonotype was seen only a few times. The chain couples TRBV11-2 to TRBJ2-2; 12 bases match TRBD2. The CDR3 totals 16 residues. Germline CDR1 SGHAT, CDR2 FQNNGV. After removal of 1 base from V and 6 bases from J, the junction contained 3 bases not matched to a gene. The CDR3 DNA reads TGTGCCAGCAGCTTAGCCGGGACTAGCGGGCCCGGGGAGCTGTTTTTT. As protein: CASSLAGTSGPGELFF.

Comments on this clonotype: Relative to the germline gene, one junction end is altered; a read error may explain this. The gene calls are TRBV6-6 and TRBJ1-1, with a possible D match to TRBD1 (5 bases). This CDR3 spans 18 amino acids. Germline V gene data show CDR1 as MNHNY and CDR2 as SVGAGI (reference sequence). This CDR3 is CASRYLDDIRDGNTEAFF. DNA for the CDR3: TGTGCCAGCAGATACTTAGATGATATACGGGACGGTAACACTGAAGCTTTCTTT.

There are a few counts of this clonotype. The chain is built from TRBV7-6 and TRBJ2-1; D ambiguous. The CDR3 runs to 15 residues. Germline V gene lookup returns CDR1 SGHVS and CDR2 FNYEAQ. Deletions cut 5 bases from V and 2 bases from J, with 13 bases between. The CDR3 reads CASSRTTGAYNEQFF. DNA of the CDR3: TGTGCCAGCAGCCGGACCACTGGCGCCTACAATGAGCAGTTCTTC.

This clonotype was seen ten or more times. This chain links TRBV4-1 with TRBJ2-2; D is unclear. The germline V gene has CDR1 MGHRA and CDR2 YSYEKL. The CDR3 contains 14 residues. The V end lost 2 bases, the J end lost 4 bases, and 8 bases lay between the germline ends. The CDR3: CASSQNLFTGELFF. The CDR3 coding sequence is TGCGCCAGCAGCCAAAACCTATTCACCGGGGAGCTGTTTTTT.

CDR3 loop: CASRHRGNQPQHF. As DNA, the CDR3 is TGTGCCAGTCGTCACAGGGGCAATCAGCCCCAGCATTTT. The rearrangement uses TRBV19 and TRBJ1-5, with D possibly being TRBD1 (6 bases). The CDR3 length is 13 residues. Between the trimmed V and J ends, which lost 8 bases and 2 bases, there was a span of 10 bases. The germline V gene has CDR1 LNHDA and CDR2 SQIVND (reference sequence).

This clonotype was seen a handful of times. Here the CDR3 DNA reads TGTGCCAGCAGAGGACAGGGGGCAGGCACTGAAGCTTTCTTT. Its translation is CASRGQGAGTEAFF. The chain carries TRBV11-2 and TRBJ1-1; 11 nucleotides agree with TRBD1. CDR3 length: 14 residues. Looked up from germline, CDR1 is SGHAT and CDR2 is FQNNGV. J gave up 4 bases and V 6 bases, and 4 bases lay outside the gene matches.

This clonotype was picked up a small number of times. The V call is TRBV12-5, the J call TRBJ2-5; 12 nucleotides agree with TRBD1. Germline V gene lookup returns CDR1 LGHNT and CDR2 FRNRAP. The CDR3 is made up of 15 amino acids. Trimming removed 5 bases from V and 3 bases from J; junction bases left unmatched: 4. This CDR3 reads CASGEGQGAKETQYF. CDR3 DNA: TGTGCTAGTGGTGAGGGACAGGGGGCTAAAGAGACCCAGTACTTC.

V and J are TRBV4-3 and TRBJ2-1; D gene ambiguous. CDR3 length: 14 residues. Germline V gives CDR1 LGHNA, CDR2 YSLEER. With 3 bases removed from V and 6 bases from J, the gap between germline ends came to 12 bases. CDR3 sequence reads: CASSQLGLANEQFF. The CDR3 DNA reads as TGCGCCAGCAGCCAGCTGGGGTTGGCCAATGAGCAGTTCTTC.

There are a few counts of this clonotype. The rearrangement links TRBV7-2 to TRBJ2-3, with D possibly called TRBD1 or TRBD2 (5 bases each). V was clipped by 3 bases and J by 7 bases, with 8 bases between them. The CDR3 is 12 residues long. Germline CDR1 reads SGHTA; CDR2 reads FQGNSA. The CDR3 loop reads CASSLRGNTQYF. In DNA, the CDR3 is TGTGCCAGCAGCTTGAGGGGAAATACGCAGTATTTT.

This clonotype was seen at least ten times. V and J are TRBV7-2 and TRBJ2-1; TRBD2 is a possible D gene (5 bases). The germline V gene has CDR1 SGHTA and CDR2 FQGNSA. The CDR3 is 16 amino acids. The V end lost 1 base, the J end lost 0 bases, and 10 bases lay between the germline ends. The CDR3 nucleotides read TGTGCCAGCAGCTTAGTCGGGCGGGTCTCCTACAATGAGCAGTTCTTC. This translates into CASSLVGRVSYNEQFF.

This clonotype was counted many times. The chain carries TRBV7-2 and TRBJ2-2, with a tentative D call TRBD1 (6 bases). The CDR3 runs 16 residues. CDR1 and CDR2 (germline): SGHTA, FQGNSA. V lost 6 bases to trimming and J lost 0 bases, with 14 bases between them. The CDR3 loop reads CASSPPGTSNTGELFF. The DNA for the CDR3 is TGTGCCAGCAGTCCACCCGGGACATCGAACACCGGGGAGCTGTTTTTT.